Below are 27 T cell receptor beta chains sequenced from a single sample in a study of blood T cell repertoires in COVID-19 (dated by TCRdb to 2019 to 2021). Receptor amplification or capture employed the immunoSEQ multiplex PCR assay. TCRdb mirrors the immuneACCESS table, restricted to in-frame sequences. Some clones are absent from its copies; in checked studies, under half trace to an unresolved V gene, and the reason for the others is unknown. The sample table records 150,000 to 200,000 clones; roughly 84% of these occur just once. Approximately 3% of the sample belongs to the ten largest clones. Sequenced: PBMCs or T cells enriched from blood (not recorded which). The receptors stem from a woman aged 30 to 39 who had been exposed to COVID-19.

The chain carries TRBV19 and TRBJ1-1, with 7 positions matching TRBD1. Germline CDR1 reads LNHDA; CDR2 reads SQIVND (reference sequence). The CDR3 sequence is 14 residues long. Trimming removed 0 bases from V and 7 bases from J; junction bases left unmatched: 5. The CDR3 DNA sequence: TGTGCCAGTAGTATAGACAGGGGGGATTTTGAAGCTTTCTTT. It specifies CASSIDRGDFEAFF.

This chain joins TRBV6-5 and TRBJ2-1, with 10 bases identical to TRBD2. The CDR3 runs to 13 residues. The J segment lost 6 bases and the V segment lost 8 bases, leaving 4 bases of the junction unmatched. The germline V gene has CDR1 MNHEY and CDR2 SVGAGI. The CDR3 loop is CASHGLAVNEQFF. CDR3 coding DNA: TGTGCCAGCCACGGACTAGCGGTCAATGAGCAGTTCTTC.

The CDR3 DNA reads as TGCGCCAGCAGTGAGTCAACTAGCGGGGGACAAGAGACCCAGTACTTC. It encodes CASSESTSGGQETQYF. The rearrangement links TRBV10-1 to TRBJ2-5, with 11 bases lining up with TRBD2. Germline V gene sequence: CDR1 WNHNN, CDR2 SYGVQD (reference sequence). J lost 2 bases, V lost 0 bases, and 2 bases had no gene match. The CDR3 spans 16 residues.

This sequence joins TRBV7-3 and TRBJ2-3, with D perhaps matching TRBD2 (7 bases). CDR3 size: 17 residues. Trimming took off 1 base at V and 2 bases at J, with 16 bases between the two ends. CDR1 is SGHTA, CDR2 FQGTGA, per germline. In DNA form, the CDR3 reads TGTGCCAGCAGCTTAAACCCCGGCGGGGGCAACACAGATACGCAGTATTTT. This encodes CASSLNPGGGNTDTQYF. Based on the CDR3 plus reference TRBV7-3 and TRBJ2-3, the full variable domain is GAGVSQTPSNKVTEKGKYVELRCDPISGHTALYWYRQSLGQGPEFLIYFQGTGAADDSGLPNDRFFAVRPEGSVSTLKIQRTERGDSAVYLCASSLNPGGGNTDTQYFGPGTRLTVL.

The chain links TRBV4-2 to TRBJ1-2, with D possibly being TRBD1 (6 bases). The CDR3 loop spans 15 amino acids. The V and J ends lost 0 bases and 4 bases respectively, with 12 bases between them. The germline V gene has CDR1 LGHNA and CDR2 YNFKEQ. CDR3 coding DNA: TGTGCCAGCAGCCAAGACCGGTTACAGGGCTATGGCTACACCTTC. Translation gives CASSQDRLQGYGYTF.

This clone was picked up one time. V and J are TRBV7-2 and TRBJ1-1; 8 bases align to TRBD1. Trimming at V came to 3 bases and at J to 4 bases, leaving 13 bases not matched to a gene. The CDR3 is 17 amino acids. CDR1 SGHTA and CDR2 FQGNSA come from the germline V gene. DNA of the CDR3: TGTGCCAGCAGCTTTGTTCTTGACAGGGGTGGTACCACTGAAGCTTTCTTT. Translation: CASSFVLDRGGTTEAFF.

J is TRBJ2-7 and V is TRBV7-2, with 7 positions matching TRBD1. V lost 4 bases and J lost 0; bases outside the gene matches: 6. There are 15 residues in the CDR3. Germline V gene sequence: CDR1 SGHTA, CDR2 FQGNSA. The CDR3 region is CASSSGTAFSYEQYF. The CDR3 nucleotides are TGTGCCAGCAGCTCCGGGACAGCCTTCTCCTACGAGCAGTACTTC.

V is TRBV7-2 and J is TRBJ2-5, with TRBD1 identical over 12 bases. There are 14 residues in the CDR3. Germline CDR1 is SGHTA and CDR2 is FQGNSA. V lost 3 bases to trimming and J lost 9 bases; unmatched junction nucleotides: 5. Written as DNA, the CDR3 is TGTGCCAGCAGCTTGACCGGGACAGGGGGCCCCCAGTACTTC. As protein: CASSLTGTGGPQYF.

This chain links TRBV9 with TRBJ2-3; 9 bases line up with TRBD1. Germline CDR1 SGDLS, CDR2 YYNGEE. J gave up 8 bases and V 2 bases, and 6 bases lay outside the gene matches. CDR3 length: 14 residues. The CDR3 spells CASSVNRGLGTQYF. The CDR3 DNA reads as TGTGCCAGCAGCGTCAACAGGGGGCTAGGTACGCAGTATTTT.

The genes are TRBV5-4 and TRBJ2-1, with 9 positions matching TRBD2. Germline loops: CDR1 SGHNT, CDR2 YYREEE (reference sequence). The CDR3 is 16 amino acids. V dropped 6 bases and J dropped 4; count of bases not matched to a gene: 11. The CDR3 sequence is CASTRRSGGLYNEQFF. DNA for the CDR3: TGTGCCAGCACCCGGAGGAGCGGGGGGCTATACAATGAGCAGTTCTTC.

V gene TRBV5-5 combines with J gene TRBJ1-3, with D perhaps matching TRBD1 (5 bases). Looked up from germline, CDR1 is SGHKS and CDR2 is YYEKEE (reference sequence). The CDR3 runs to 14 residues. Trimming cost V 2 bases and J 4 bases, with 10 bases left between them. In DNA form, the CDR3 reads TGTGCCAGCAGCTTCCGGGGGGACGGAAACACCATATATTTT. Translating it yields CASSFRGDGNTIYF.

This clone turned up a few times. The gene calls are TRBV29-1 and TRBJ1-1; D may be TRBD1 (6 bases). Trimming shortened V by 4 bases and J by 9 bases, and 12 bases separated the two germline ends. This CDR3 contains 11 residues. The germline gives CDR1 SQVTM, CDR2 ANQGSEA. CDR3 sequence: CSVVRGGQAFF. CDR3 DNA: TGCAGCGTTGTTCGGGGGGGCCAAGCTTTCTTT.

The V gene is TRBV5-1, the J gene TRBJ2-2; no clear D gene. There are 15 residues in the CDR3. Trimming left V 4 bases short and J 2 bases short, with 12 bases between. Germline lookup yields CDR1 SGHRS and CDR2 YFSETQ. The CDR3 nucleotides read TGCGCCAGCAGCCCCGTATCCTCCAACACCGGGGAGCTGTTTTTT. Protein: CASSPVSSNTGELFF.

In this sample, this clone turned up a few times. CDR3 coding DNA: TGTGCCACCAGTTTCGACTCGCCTAATGAAAAACTGTTTTTT. Translating it yields CATSFDSPNEKLFF. This chain links TRBV15 with TRBJ1-4; no reliable D call. Germline values: CDR1 LNHNV, CDR2 YYDKDF (reference sequence). V was pared by 6 bases and J by 3 bases, with 11 bases between. CDR3 length equals 14 residues.

The chain combines TRBV9 with TRBJ2-2; TRBD2 matches at 16 bases. The trim removed 4 bases at V and 5 bases at J, leaving 5 bases unmatched. Germline values: CDR1 SGDLS, CDR2 YYNGEE. The CDR3 has 17 residues. The CDR3: CASSKGLAGGLTGELFF. CDR3 nucleotides: TGTGCCAGCAGCAAGGGACTAGCGGGGGGGCTAACCGGGGAGCTGTTTTTT.

This clone was detected only once. The chain carries TRBV7-9 and TRBJ2-1, with 13 positions matching TRBD2. V lost 7 bases, J lost 7 bases, and 4 bases stayed unmatched. CDR1 is SEHNR and CDR2 is FQNEAQ in the germline V gene (reference sequence). CDR3 length equals 14 residues. CDR3 nucleotides: TGTGCCAGCAACGAGGGACTAGCGGGGAATGAGCAGTTCTTC. It yields the protein CASNEGLAGNEQFF.

CDR3 DNA sequence: TGCAGTGCTAGTCGCAGGGGGATCGGTAATTCACCCCTCCACTTT. Translated: CSASRRGIGNSPLHF. V gene TRBV20-1 combines with J gene TRBJ1-6, with 7 bases matching TRBD1. This CDR3 comprises 15 residues. Germline CDR1 is DFQATT and CDR2 is SNEGSKA (reference sequence). J gave up 6 bases and V 3 bases, and 8 bases lay outside the gene matches.

The V gene is TRBV4-1, the J gene TRBJ1-2; D might be TRBD1 (6 bases). The germline V gene encodes CDR1 MGHRA and CDR2 YSYEKL. V was pared by 6 bases and J by 0 bases, with 14 bases between. This CDR3 has 15 residues. Here the CDR3 reads CASRPGGGPNYGYTF. The CDR3 nucleotides read TGCGCCAGCAGACCGGGGGGCGGGCCTAACTATGGCTACACCTTC.

The rearrangement links TRBV18 to TRBJ1-1; 7 bases line up with TRBD1. The CDR3 has 16 amino acids. V lost 4 bases, J lost 2 bases, and 10 bases stayed unmatched. The germline gives CDR1 KGHSH, CDR2 LQKENI. In DNA form, the CDR3 reads TGTGCCAGCTCACTTCGACAGGGAAGCCCTAACACTGAAGCTTTCTTT. This sequence encodes CASSLRQGSPNTEAFF. Using reference TRBV18 and TRBJ1-1 for the parts outside the CDR3, the full variable domain is NAGVMQNPRHLVRRRGQEARLRCSPMKGHSHVYWYRQLPEEGLKFMVYLQKENIIDESGMPKERFSAEFPKEGPSILRIQQVVRGDSAAYFCASSLRQGSPNTEAFFGQGTRLTVV.

The J gene is TRBJ2-5, the V gene TRBV9, with TRBD2 identical over 10 bases. The CDR3 totals 16 residues. After removal of 0 bases from V and 4 bases from J, the junction contained 6 bases not matched to a gene. Germline V CDR1 and CDR2: SGDLS, YYNGEE. The CDR3 region is CASSVEPSGGIETQYF. The CDR3 DNA is TGTGCCAGCAGCGTAGAACCTAGCGGGGGAATAGAGACCCAGTACTTC.

The chain joins TRBV7-6 to TRBJ2-1; 13 nucleotides agree with TRBD2. The CDR3 loop spans 15 amino acids. Germline-derived CDR1 and CDR2 are SGHVS and FNYEAQ. J was trimmed by 4 bases and V by 6 bases; bases with no gene match: 3. The CDR3 here is CASRPGLAGYNEQFF. Written as DNA, the CDR3 is TGTGCCAGCAGACCGGGACTAGCGGGGTACAATGAGCAGTTCTTC.

V gene TRBV7-9 combines with J gene TRBJ1-5; D may be TRBD1 (5 bases). Germline V CDR1 and CDR2: SEHNR, FQNEAQ (reference sequence). The germline V and J ends were trimmed by 1 base and 8 bases, with 15 bases remaining between them. The CDR3 spans 15 residues. The CDR3 spells CASSLGGLRDKPQHF. In DNA, the CDR3 is TGTGCCAGCAGCTTAGGGGGACTGAGGGATAAGCCCCAGCATTTT.

V gene TRBV9 combines with J gene TRBJ1-6; weak D call: TRBD1 (6 bases). The V gene's germline CDR1 is SGDLS and CDR2 YYNGEE. The ends were cut back, 4 bases at V and 5 bases at J, with 19 bases in the middle. The CDR3 loop spans 17 amino acids. CDR3 nucleotide sequence: TGTGCCAGCAGCATTAGATCAAACAGGGCCGATAATTCACCCCTCCACTTT. This encodes CASSIRSNRADNSPLHF.

The chain recombines TRBV7-9 with TRBJ1-2; 7 bases agree with TRBD1. This CDR3 is 13 amino acids long. The germline CDR1 and CDR2 sequences are SEHNR and FQNEAQ (reference sequence). The trim removed 5 bases at V and 4 bases at J, leaving 4 bases unmatched. The CDR3 DNA sequence: TGTGCCAGCAGCCCGGGACAGCTCTATGGCTACACCTTC. Its protein is CASSPGQLYGYTF. The full variable domain, rest sourced from reference TRBV7-9 and TRBJ1-2, is DTGVSQNPRHKITKRGQNVTFRCDPISEHNRLYWYRQTLGQGPEFLTYFQNEAQLEKSRLLSDRFSAERPKGSFSTLEIQRTEQGDSAMYLCASSPGQLYGYTFGSGTRLTVV.

The chain combines TRBV6-5 with TRBJ2-6; D remains unclear. Per the germline V gene, CDR1 is MNHEY and CDR2 is SVGAGI. V lost 11 bases and J 1 base, leaving 9 bases between the germline ends. The CDR3 is made up of 13 amino acids. The CDR3 region is CALAASGANVLTF. DNA of the CDR3: TGTGCCCTGGCGGCTTCTGGGGCCAACGTCCTGACTTTC.

The chain links TRBV10-1 to TRBJ2-1; 9 nucleotides agree with TRBD2. CDR1 and CDR2 (germline): WNHNN, SYGVQD (reference sequence). J gave up 2 bases and V 4 bases, and 0 bases lay outside the gene matches. CDR3 length: 14 residues. Here the CDR3 reads CASSGGGAYNEQFF. DNA for the CDR3: TGCGCCAGCAGTGGCGGGGGGGCCTACAATGAGCAGTTCTTC.

This clone was counted between two and nine times. The chain joins TRBV4-1 to TRBJ2-1, with 14 bases fitting TRBD2. J lost 8 bases, V lost 8 bases, and 2 bases had no gene match. The CDR3 runs to 13 residues. The germline CDR1 and CDR2 sequences are MGHRA and YSYEKL. This CDR3 is CASGLAGGDEQFF. The CDR3 nucleotides are TGCGCCAGCGGACTAGCGGGGGGCGATGAGCAGTTCTTC.